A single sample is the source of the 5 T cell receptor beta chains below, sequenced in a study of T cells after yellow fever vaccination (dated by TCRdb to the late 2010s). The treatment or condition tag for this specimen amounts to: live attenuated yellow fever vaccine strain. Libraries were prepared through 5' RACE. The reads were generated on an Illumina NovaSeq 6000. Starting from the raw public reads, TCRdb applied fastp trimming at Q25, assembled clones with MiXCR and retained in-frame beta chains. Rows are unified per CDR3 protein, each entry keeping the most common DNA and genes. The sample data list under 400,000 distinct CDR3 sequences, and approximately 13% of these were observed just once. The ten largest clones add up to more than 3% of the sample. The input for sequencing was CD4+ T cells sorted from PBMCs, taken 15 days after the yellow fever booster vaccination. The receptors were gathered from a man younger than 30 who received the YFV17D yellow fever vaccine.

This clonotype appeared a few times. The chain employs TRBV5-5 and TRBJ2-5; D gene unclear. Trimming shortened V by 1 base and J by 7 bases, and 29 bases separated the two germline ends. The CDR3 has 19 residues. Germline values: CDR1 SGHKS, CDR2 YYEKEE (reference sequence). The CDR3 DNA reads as TGTGCCAGCAGCTTGTTCCCCGGTGGGCAGGATATTGGGCTACCGACCCAGTACTTC. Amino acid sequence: CASSLFPGGQDIGLPTQYF. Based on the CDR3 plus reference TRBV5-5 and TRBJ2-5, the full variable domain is DAGVTQSPTHLIKTRGQQVTLRCSPISGHKSVSWYQQVLGQGPQFIFQYYEKEERGRGNFPDRFSARQFPNYSSELNVNALLLGDSALYLCASSLFPGGQDIGLPTQYFGPGTRLLVL.

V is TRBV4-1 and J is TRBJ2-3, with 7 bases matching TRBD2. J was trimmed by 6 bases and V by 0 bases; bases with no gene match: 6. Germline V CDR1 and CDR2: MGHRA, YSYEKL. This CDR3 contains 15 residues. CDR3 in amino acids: CASSQERRGVDTQYF. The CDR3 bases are TGCGCCAGCAGCCAAGAGAGACGGGGGGTGGATACGCAGTATTTT.

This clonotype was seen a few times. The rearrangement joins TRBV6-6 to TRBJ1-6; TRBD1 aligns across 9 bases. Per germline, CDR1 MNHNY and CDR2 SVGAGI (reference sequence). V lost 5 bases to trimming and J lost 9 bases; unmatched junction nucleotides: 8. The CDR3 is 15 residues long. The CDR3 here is CASSRTGAPGSPLHF. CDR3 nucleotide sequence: TGTGCCAGCAGTCGGACAGGGGCGCCTGGTTCACCCCTCCACTTT.

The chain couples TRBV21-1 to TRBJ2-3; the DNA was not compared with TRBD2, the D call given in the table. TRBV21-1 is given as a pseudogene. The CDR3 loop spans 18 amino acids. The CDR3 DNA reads TGTGCCAGCAGCAAAGCGGCTAGCGGGCGCCGAAGCACAGATACGCAGTATTTT. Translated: CASSKAASGRRSTDTQYF.

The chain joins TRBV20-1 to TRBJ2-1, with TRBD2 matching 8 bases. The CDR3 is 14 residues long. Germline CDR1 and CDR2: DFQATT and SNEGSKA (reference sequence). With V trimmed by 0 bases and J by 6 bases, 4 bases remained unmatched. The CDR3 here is CSARDSGGGNEQFF. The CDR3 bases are TGCAGTGCTAGAGATTCCGGGGGGGGCAATGAGCAGTTCTTC.